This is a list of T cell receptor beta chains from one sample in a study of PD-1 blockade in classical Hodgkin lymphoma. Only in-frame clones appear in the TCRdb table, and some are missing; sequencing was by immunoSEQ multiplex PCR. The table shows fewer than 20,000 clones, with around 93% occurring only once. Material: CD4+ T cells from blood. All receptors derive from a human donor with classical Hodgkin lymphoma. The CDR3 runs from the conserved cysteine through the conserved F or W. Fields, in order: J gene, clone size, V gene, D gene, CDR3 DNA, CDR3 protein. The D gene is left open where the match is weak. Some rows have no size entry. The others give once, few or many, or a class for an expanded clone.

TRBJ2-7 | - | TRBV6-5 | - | TGTGCCAGCAGTACTAGCTCCTACGAGCAGTACTTC | CASSTSSYEQYF
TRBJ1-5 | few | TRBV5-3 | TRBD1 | TGTGCCAGCTCCCGGACAGGGTGTCATCAGCCCCAGCATTTT | CASSRTGCHQPQHF
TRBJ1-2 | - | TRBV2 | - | TGTGCCAGCAGTTTCACCAGGGGCTATGGCTACACCTTC | CASSFTRGYGYTF
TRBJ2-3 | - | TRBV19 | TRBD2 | TGTGCCAGTAGTGTAGCGGGGGACCCTCCTACGCAGTATTTT | CASSVAGDPPTQYF
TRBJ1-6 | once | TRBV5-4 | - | TGTGCCAGCACCCTATCTGGGGGTTTTAATTCACCCCTCCACTTT | CASTLSGGFNSPLHF
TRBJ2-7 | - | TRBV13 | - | TGTGCCAGCAGCCGCCCCGGGAGCGAGCAGTACTTC | CASSRPGSEQYF
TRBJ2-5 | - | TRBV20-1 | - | TGCAGTGCCAAGAAAGAGACCCAGTACTTC | CSAKKETQYF
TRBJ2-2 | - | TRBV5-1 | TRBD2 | TGCGCCAGCAGCACGGAAACTAGCGCCGGGGAGCTGTTTTTT | CASSTETSAGELFF
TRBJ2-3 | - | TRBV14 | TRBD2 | TGTGCCAGCAGCCGAAGACTAGCGGGAGATACGCAGTATTTT | CASSRRLAGDTQYF
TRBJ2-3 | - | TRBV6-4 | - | TGTGCCAGCAGCGGACTAGGGGGGGGAGATACGCAGTATTTT | CASSGLGGGDTQYF
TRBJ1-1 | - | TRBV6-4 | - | TGTGCCAGCACCCGAAGGGGGGAAGCTTTCTTT | CASTRRGEAFF
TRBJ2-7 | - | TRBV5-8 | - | TGTGCCAGCAGCTTGAAGGGGGGACCAAACTCCTACGAGCAGTACTTC | CASSLKGGPNSYEQYF
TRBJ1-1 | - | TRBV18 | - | TGTGCCAGCTCACCACGTCAGGCCGACGACAACACTGAAGCTTTCTTT | CASSPRQADDNTEAFF
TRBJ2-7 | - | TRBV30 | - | TGTGCCTGGGGGGGCCGAACCTACGAGCAGTACTTC | CAWGGRTYEQYF
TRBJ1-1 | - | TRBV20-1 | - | TGCAGTTCCTGGGCAGGCCGAATTGGGTTATTT | CSSWAGRIGLF
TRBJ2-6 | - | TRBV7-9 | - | TGTGCCAGCAGCTTATCAGGGGGGACTGGGGCCAACGTCCTGACTTTC | CASSLSGGTGANVLTF
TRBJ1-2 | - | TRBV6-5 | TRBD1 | TGTGCCAGCAGAAAGACAGGGGGCTATGGCTACACCTTC | CASRKTGGYGYTF
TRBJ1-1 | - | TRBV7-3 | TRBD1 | TGTGCCAGCAGCTCGTCAGGGGGCGCTGAAGCTTTCTTT | CASSSSGGAEAFF
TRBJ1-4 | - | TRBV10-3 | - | TGTGCCATCAGTGGGTCAGCAACTAATGAAAAACTGTTTTTT | CAISGSATNEKLFF
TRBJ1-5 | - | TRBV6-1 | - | TGTGCCAGCAGTGGTATCATTGGGGACAATCAGCCCCAGCATTTT | CASSGIIGDNQPQHF
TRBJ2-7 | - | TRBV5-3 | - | TGTGCCAGCAGCGAGCAGTACGAGCAGTACTTC | CASSEQYEQYF
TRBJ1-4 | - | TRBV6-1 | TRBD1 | TGTGCCAGCAGTGGAACAGGGGAAGGCGAAAAACTGTTTTTT | CASSGTGEGEKLFF
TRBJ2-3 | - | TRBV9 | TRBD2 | TGTGCCAGCAGCGTAGCCCCTAGCGGGGGGATCACAGATACGCAGTATTTT | CASSVAPSGGITDTQYF
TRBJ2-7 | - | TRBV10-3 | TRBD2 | TGTGCCATCAGCCCTAGCGGGAGGGGGTACGAGCAGTACTTC | CAISPSGRGYEQYF
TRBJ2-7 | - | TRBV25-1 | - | TGTGCCAGCAGTGAACGGTCAGGGTATACCTACGAGCAGTACTTC | CASSERSGYTYEQYF
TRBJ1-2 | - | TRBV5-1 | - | TGCGCCAGCAGCTTGGCCCCCAACAGGGATGGGTACACCTTC | CASSLAPNRDGYTF
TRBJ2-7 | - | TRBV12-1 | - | TGTGCCAGCAGACGCACACCACGGTCGGGGTTAGAGTCCTACGAGCAGTACTTC | CASRRTPRSGLESYEQYF
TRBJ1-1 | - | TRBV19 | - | TGTGCCAGTATGGGGATACAGTCTGAAGCTTTCTTT | CASMGIQSEAFF
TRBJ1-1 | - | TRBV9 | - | TGTGCCAGCAGCGTAGGTCTAGGTGGGAACACTGAAGCTTTCTTT | CASSVGLGGNTEAFF
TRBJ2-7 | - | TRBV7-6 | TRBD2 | TGTGCCAGCAGCTATTGGACTAGCGGGGAGCAGTACTTC | CASSYWTSGEQYF
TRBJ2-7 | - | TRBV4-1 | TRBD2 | TGCGCCAGCAGCCAAGACGGGACTACAGCCTACGAGCAGTACTTC | CASSQDGTTAYEQYF
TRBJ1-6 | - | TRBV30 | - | TGTGCCTGGGGGACTTTAGGTTATAATTCACCCCTCCACTTT | CAWGTLGYNSPLHF
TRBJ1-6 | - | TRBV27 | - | TGTGCCAGCACCCCCGCGGGGGAAGGCTATTCACCCCTCCACTTT | CASTPAGEGYSPLHF
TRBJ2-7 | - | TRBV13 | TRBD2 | TGTGCCAGCAGCTTACAGGCCCCGGGACTAGCGGCTCCCTACGAGCAGTACTTC | CASSLQAPGLAAPYEQYF
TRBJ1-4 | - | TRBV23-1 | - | TGCGCCAGCCCCACAATCGAGGCTGGGAGGTCATACCGCGAAAAACTGTTTTTT | CASPTIEAGRSYREKLFF
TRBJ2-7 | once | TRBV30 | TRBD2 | TGTGCCTGGAGAAGGACTAGCGGGAGATCATACGAGCAGTACTTC | CAWRRTSGRSYEQYF
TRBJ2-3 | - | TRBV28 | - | TGTGCCAGCCCGGGTAGAGGACCCCATAGAGATACGCAGTATTTT | CASPGRGPHRDTQYF
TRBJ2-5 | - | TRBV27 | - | TGTGCCAGCAGTTTTGACGGCCAAGAGACCCAGTACTTC | CASSFDGQETQYF
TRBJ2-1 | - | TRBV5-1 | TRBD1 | TGCGCCAGCAGCTTGGAAGGGACAGGTCTTCGGCAGTTCTTC | CASSLEGTGLRQFF
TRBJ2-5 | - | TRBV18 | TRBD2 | TGTGCCAGCACTACCGGGACTAGCGGGGCGAGGTCGACCCAGTACTTC | CASTTGTSGARSTQYF
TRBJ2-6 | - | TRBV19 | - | TGTGCCAGTAGTCCAGGGACCTCTGGGGCCAACGTCCTGACTTTC | CASSPGTSGANVLTF
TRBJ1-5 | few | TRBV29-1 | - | TGCAGCGTAGGGACTACCAATCAGCCCCAGCATTTT | CSVGTTNQPQHF
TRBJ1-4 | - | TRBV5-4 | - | TGTGCCAGCAGCCAGGCCGGCACGCCTGGAGAAAAACTGTTTTTT | CASSQAGTPGEKLFF
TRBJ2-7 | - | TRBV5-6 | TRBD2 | TGTGCCAGCAGCTTGGGGGGACTAGCGGGAGAGCAGTACTTC | CASSLGGLAGEQYF
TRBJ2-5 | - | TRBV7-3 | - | TGTGCCAGCAGCCCTAGTGGGGGTGAGACCCAGTACTTC | CASSPSGGETQYF
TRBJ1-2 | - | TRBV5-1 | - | TGCGCCAGCAGCTTAGACAGCCTTAACTATGGCTACACCTTC | CASSLDSLNYGYTF
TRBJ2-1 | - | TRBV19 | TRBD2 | TGTGCCAGTAGTATCCTCTCGGGGGGAGAGCAGTTCTTC | CASSILSGGEQFF
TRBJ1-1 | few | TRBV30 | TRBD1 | TGTGCCTGGAGTGTAGGGGACAGAGAAGCTTTCTTT | CAWSVGDREAFF
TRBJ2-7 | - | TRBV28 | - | TGTGCCAGCAGTTTCAACAGAGCCTACGAGCAGTACTTC | CASSFNRAYEQYF
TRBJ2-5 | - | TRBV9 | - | TGTGCCAGCAGCGTAGAGGGGGAGACCCAGTACTTC | CASSVEGETQYF